Each of the 17 T cell receptor beta chains below was sequenced from the same sample in a study of cytomegalovirus exposure and HLA in healthy donors. Researchers ran the PCR with 60 Vbeta and 13 Jbeta primers. Some clones are missing from TCRdb's copy, which holds only in-frame ones; the method was immunoSEQ multiplex PCR. The sample carries roughly 130,000 clones, just under 80% recorded once. Sequenced material: PBMCs. The receptors stem from a woman aged 40 to 50 in good health and CMV-seronegative.

V gene TRBV5-1 combines with J gene TRBJ2-7, with 10 nucleotides matching TRBD1. CDR3 length equals 16 residues. Germline CDR1 and CDR2: SGHRS and YFSETQ. With V trimmed by 4 bases and J by 1 base, 8 bases remained unmatched. The CDR3 sequence is CASSLEGQGRSYEQYF. Written as DNA, the CDR3 is TGCGCCAGCAGCCTGGAGGGACAGGGGAGGTCCTACGAGCAGTACTTC.

The chain is built from TRBV28 and TRBJ1-4; tentative D call: TRBD1 (6 bases). V was clipped by 2 bases and J by 5 bases, with 24 bases between them. This CDR3 has 19 amino acids. The germline gives CDR1 MDHEN, CDR2 SYDVKM. The CDR3 region is CASSLNAADQGRSNEKLFF. CDR3 in DNA: TGTGCCAGCAGTTTAAACGCGGCGGACCAGGGGCGATCGAATGAAAAACTGTTTTTT.

V gene TRBV7-2 combines with J gene TRBJ1-1; TRBD1 might be the D (5 bases). The V gene's germline CDR1 is SGHTA and CDR2 FQGNSA. With 8 bases removed from V and 5 bases from J, the gap between germline ends came to 18 bases. The CDR3 extends over 14 amino acids. The CDR3 DNA follows: TGTGCCAGCCGGGGAGCGGGGCTGGTGACTGAAGCTTTCTTT. Protein sequence: CASRGAGLVTEAFF.

The rearrangement links TRBV7-9 to TRBJ2-7, with TRBD2 matching 12 bases. V was clipped by 5 bases and J by 0 bases; unmatched bases: 5. The V gene's germline CDR1 is SEHNR and CDR2 FQNEAQ (reference sequence). The CDR3 contains 16 residues. The CDR3 bases are TGTGCCAGCAGCCGAATACTAGCGGGGGGCTCCTACGAGCAGTACTTC. Translation gives CASSRILAGGSYEQYF.

As concerns this clone: Other nucleotide sequences from this sample produce the same CDR3. This sequence joins TRBV5-1 and TRBJ2-2; maybe TRBD1 (5 bases). The ends were cut back, 1 base at V and 1 base at J, with 8 bases in the middle. This CDR3 is 15 amino acids long. Germline CDR1 SGHRS, CDR2 YFSETQ. The CDR3 is CASSLLQGNTGELFF. CDR3 DNA sequence: TGCGCCAGCAGCTTGCTCCAGGGGAACACCGGGGAGCTGTTTTTT.

The chain recombines TRBV27 with TRBJ1-5, with D possibly TRBD1 on 5 matching bases. V lost 6 bases to trimming and J lost 0 bases, with 12 bases between them. Germline V CDR1 and CDR2: MNHEY, SMNVEV (reference sequence). The CDR3 extends over 15 amino acids. The CDR3 nucleotides read TGTGCCAGCAGCTGGACACGGTATAGCAATCAGCCCCAGCATTTT. This gives the protein CASSWTRYSNQPQHF.

The J gene is TRBJ2-7, the V gene TRBV7-6; D perhaps matches TRBD2 (6 bases). The CDR3 has 14 residues. Trimming left V 5 bases short and J 0 bases short, with 11 bases between. Germline CDR1 SGHVS, CDR2 FNYEAQ. In DNA form, the CDR3 reads TGTGCCAGCAGCCCCCAGGGAGGCTCCTACGAGCAGTACTTC. Translation: CASSPQGGSYEQYF. The variable domain in full, with the rest retrieved from reference TRBV7-6 and TRBJ2-7, is GAGVSQSPRYKVTKRGQDVALRCDPISGHVSLYWYRQALGQGPEFLTYFNYEAQQDKSGLPNDRFSAERPEGSISTLTIQRTEQRDSAMYRCASSPQGGSYEQYFGPGTRLTVT.

This chain links TRBV9 with TRBJ1-6; 8 bases are a match to TRBD1. Trimming removed 3 bases from V and 7 bases from J; junction bases left unmatched: 9. Germline loops: CDR1 SGDLS, CDR2 YYNGEE. The CDR3 is 16 residues long. CDR3 bases: TGTGCCAGCAGCGGCAGGATGGGACAGGAGAATTCACCCCTCCACTTT. It encodes CASSGRMGQENSPLHF.

The CDR3 sequence is CASRDRRGGYEQYF. CDR3 DNA: TGTGCCAGCCGGGACAGGAGGGGGGGCTACGAGCAGTACTTC. The chain combines TRBV27 with TRBJ2-7; D perhaps matches TRBD1 (8 bases). Germline CDR1 reads MNHEY; CDR2 reads SMNVEV (reference sequence). The V gene lost 8 bases and the J gene lost 3 bases, with 17 bases spanning the gap. This CDR3 comprises 14 residues.

V is TRBV4-1 and J is TRBJ2-7; TRBD2 agrees at 9 bases. Germline V gene lookup returns CDR1 MGHRA and CDR2 YSYEKL. V shed 1 base and J 5 bases; nucleotides not matched to a gene: 12. CDR3 length: 17 amino acids. The CDR3 bases are TGCGCCAGCAGCCAAGGGTACCTTAGCGGGAGAATCGACGAGCAGTACTTC. This sequence encodes CASSQGYLSGRIDEQYF.

This clone was found once. The chain carries TRBV7-9 and TRBJ2-3; 8 nucleotides line up with TRBD1. J was trimmed by 5 bases and V by 5 bases; bases with no gene match: 9. This CDR3 spans 15 amino acids. Looked up from germline, CDR1 is SEHNR and CDR2 is FQNEAQ (reference sequence). CDR3 DNA sequence: TGTGCCAGCAGCCCAGGACAGGGAAGAGGAGATACGCAGTATTTT. As protein: CASSPGQGRGDTQYF. Using reference TRBV7-9 and TRBJ2-3 for the parts outside the CDR3, the full variable domain is DTGVSQNPRHKITKRGQNVTFRCDPISEHNRLYWYRQTLGQGPEFLTYFQNEAQLEKSRLLSDRFSAERPKGSFSTLEIQRTEQGDSAMYLCASSPGQGRGDTQYFGPGTRLTVL.

The chain recombines TRBV5-1 with TRBJ1-3, with D unresolved. Germline CDR1 reads SGHRS; CDR2 reads YFSETQ. Trimming removed 0 bases from V and 4 bases from J, with 11 bases in between. The CDR3 covers 15 residues. The CDR3 region is CASSLGGILGNTIYF. CDR3 DNA sequence: TGCGCCAGCAGCTTGGGCGGCATACTAGGAAACACCATATATTTT.

This CDR3 reads CASSLLPGQPMNRATEAFF. Here the CDR3 DNA reads TGTGCCAGCTCACTGCTCCCGGGACAACCAATGAATCGGGCCACTGAAGCTTTCTTT. V usage is TRBV18 and J usage is TRBJ1-1; D possibly corresponds to TRBD1 (6 bases). The germline V gene encodes CDR1 KGHSH and CDR2 LQKENI. V gave up 4 bases and J gave up 4 bases, with 28 bases separating them. The CDR3 has 19 amino acids.

The chain combines TRBV30 with TRBJ1-2; D gene ambiguous. Germline CDR1 is GTSNPN and CDR2 is SVGIG (reference sequence). V dropped 3 bases and J dropped 5 bases, with 16 bases sitting between them. This CDR3 has 14 amino acids. The CDR3 DNA is TGTGCCTGGAGGCCGGGAGAAGGATCATATGGCTACACCTTC. Translated: CAWRPGEGSYGYTF.

This clone was observed a few times. This chain joins TRBV28 and TRBJ1-2; 7 bases align to TRBD1. Unmatched junction bases numbered 10, after V lost 10 bases and J lost 5 bases. CDR1 MDHEN and CDR2 SYDVKM come from the germline V gene. CDR3 size: 13 residues. The chain's CDR3 is CATTGATLYGYTF. The CDR3 DNA is TGTGCCACAACAGGGGCCACTCTATATGGCTACACCTTC.

This chain joins TRBV14 and TRBJ2-7; no firm D call. Per the germline V gene, CDR1 is SGHDN and CDR2 is FVKESK. The CDR3 runs 14 residues. Trimming stripped 1 base from V and 7 bases from J, with 14 bases between. The CDR3 bases are TGTGCCAGCAGCCAAGCCAGTAACCGCATGGAGCAGTACTTC. Translated, it gives CASSQASNRMEQYF.

The chain joins TRBV5-6 to TRBJ2-3; D possibly corresponds to TRBD2 (6 bases). The CDR3 covers 15 residues. Looked up from germline, CDR1 is SGHDT and CDR2 is YYEEEE. V was clipped by 2 bases and J by 2 bases, with 12 bases between them. CDR3 region: CASSFRLANTDTQYF. As DNA, the CDR3 is TGTGCCAGCAGCTTTAGGCTAGCGAACACAGATACGCAGTATTTT.